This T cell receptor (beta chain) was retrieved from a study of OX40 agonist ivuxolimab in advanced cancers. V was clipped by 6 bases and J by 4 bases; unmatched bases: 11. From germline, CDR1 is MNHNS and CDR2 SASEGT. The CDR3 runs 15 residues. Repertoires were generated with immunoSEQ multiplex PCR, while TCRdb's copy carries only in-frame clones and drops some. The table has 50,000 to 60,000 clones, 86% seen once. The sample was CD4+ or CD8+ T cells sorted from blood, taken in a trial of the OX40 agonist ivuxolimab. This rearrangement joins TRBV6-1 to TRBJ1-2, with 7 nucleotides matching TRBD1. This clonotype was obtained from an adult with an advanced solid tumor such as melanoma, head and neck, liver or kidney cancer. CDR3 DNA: TGTGCCAGCAGCAACCCCTCCTCAGGGGGCTATGGCTACACCTTC. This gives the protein CASSNPSSGGYGYTF.